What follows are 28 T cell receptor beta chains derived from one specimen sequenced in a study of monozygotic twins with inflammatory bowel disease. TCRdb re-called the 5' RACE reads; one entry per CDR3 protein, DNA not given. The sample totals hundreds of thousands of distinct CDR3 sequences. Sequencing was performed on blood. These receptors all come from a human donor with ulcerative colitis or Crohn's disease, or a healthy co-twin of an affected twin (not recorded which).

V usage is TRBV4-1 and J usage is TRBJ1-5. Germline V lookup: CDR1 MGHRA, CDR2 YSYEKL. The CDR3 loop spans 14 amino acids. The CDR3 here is CASSQVAGNQPQHF.

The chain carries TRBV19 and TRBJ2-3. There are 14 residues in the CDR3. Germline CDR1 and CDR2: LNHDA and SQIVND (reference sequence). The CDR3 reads CASSIGRGTDTQYF. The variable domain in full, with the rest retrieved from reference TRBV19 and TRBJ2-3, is DGGITQSPKYLFRKEGQNVTLSCEQNLNHDAMYWYRQDPGQGLRLIYYSQIVNDFQKGDIAEGYSVSREKKESFPLTVTSAQKNPTAFYLCASSIGRGTDTQYFGPGTRLTVL.

CDR3 residues: CSARVTSGRGEQYF. The V gene is TRBV20-1, the J gene TRBJ2-7; as DNA is missing, the TRBD2 call by TCRdb cannot be tested. Germline V CDR1 and CDR2: DFQATT, SNEGSKA (reference sequence). This CDR3 region has 14 residues.

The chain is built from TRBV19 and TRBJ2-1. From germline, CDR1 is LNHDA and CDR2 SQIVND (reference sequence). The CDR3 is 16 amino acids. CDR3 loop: CASSPIGPSSYNEQFF.

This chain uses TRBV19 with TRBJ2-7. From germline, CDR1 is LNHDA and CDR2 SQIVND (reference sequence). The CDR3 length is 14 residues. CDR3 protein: CASSIRNRLDEQYF.

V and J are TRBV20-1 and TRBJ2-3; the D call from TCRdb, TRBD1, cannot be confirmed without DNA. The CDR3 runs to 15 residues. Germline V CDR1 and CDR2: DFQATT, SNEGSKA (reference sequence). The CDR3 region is CSASLLRGGTDTQYF.

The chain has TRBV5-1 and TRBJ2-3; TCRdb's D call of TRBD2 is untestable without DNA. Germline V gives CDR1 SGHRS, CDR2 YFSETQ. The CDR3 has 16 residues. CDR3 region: CASSRLAGLATDTQYF.

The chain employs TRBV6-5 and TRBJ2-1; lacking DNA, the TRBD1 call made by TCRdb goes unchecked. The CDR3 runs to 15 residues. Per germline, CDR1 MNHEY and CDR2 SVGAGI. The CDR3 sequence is CASSSRTPLPNEQFF.

CDR3 amino acids: CASSLDYGRAFF. The rearrangement links TRBV11-2 to TRBJ1-1. CDR3 length: 12 residues. Germline V lookup: CDR1 SGHAT, CDR2 FQNNGV.

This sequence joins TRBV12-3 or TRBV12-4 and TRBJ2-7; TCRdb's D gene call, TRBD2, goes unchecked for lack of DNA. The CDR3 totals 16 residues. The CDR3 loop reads CASSFLAGASSYEQYF.

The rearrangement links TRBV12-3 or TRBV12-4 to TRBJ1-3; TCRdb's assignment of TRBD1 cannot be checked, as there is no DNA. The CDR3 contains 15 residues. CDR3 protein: CASTYGDRGANTIYF.

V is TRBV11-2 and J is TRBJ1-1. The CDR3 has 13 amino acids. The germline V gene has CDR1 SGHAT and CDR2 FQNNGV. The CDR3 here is CASSFFQNTEAFF. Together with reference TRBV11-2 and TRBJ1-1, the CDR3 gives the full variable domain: EAGVAQSPRYKIIEKRQSVAFWCNPISGHATLYWYQQILGQGPKLLIQFQNNGVVDDSQLPKDRFSAERLKGVDSTLKIQPAKLEDSAVYLCASSFFQNTEAFFGQGTRLTVV.

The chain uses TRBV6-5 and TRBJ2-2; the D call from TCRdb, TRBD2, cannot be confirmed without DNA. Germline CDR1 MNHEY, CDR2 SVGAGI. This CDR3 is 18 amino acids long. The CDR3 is CASSYGAGLAGGTGELFF.

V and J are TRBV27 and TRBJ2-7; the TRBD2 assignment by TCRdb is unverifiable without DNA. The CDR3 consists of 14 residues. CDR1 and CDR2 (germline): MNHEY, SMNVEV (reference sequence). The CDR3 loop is CASSHGLAGDEQYF.

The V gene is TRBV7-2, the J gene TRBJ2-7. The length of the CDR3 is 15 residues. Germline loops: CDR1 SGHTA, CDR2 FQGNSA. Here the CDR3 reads CASSAQQTSSYEQYF.

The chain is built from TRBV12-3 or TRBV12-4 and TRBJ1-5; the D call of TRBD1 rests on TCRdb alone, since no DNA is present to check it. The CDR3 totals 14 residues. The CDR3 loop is CASRSDRVNQPQHF.

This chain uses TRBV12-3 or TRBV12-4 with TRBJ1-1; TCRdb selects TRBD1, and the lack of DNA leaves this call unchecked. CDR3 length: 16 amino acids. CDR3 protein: CASSFVSGGMNTEAFF.

Here the CDR3 reads CASSLLGGGVPTEAFF. The V call is TRBV7-9, the J call TRBJ1-1; the D gene TCRdb calls, TRBD1, cannot be checked with no DNA. There are 16 residues in the CDR3. Germline assignment: CDR1 SEHNR and CDR2 FQNEAQ (reference sequence).

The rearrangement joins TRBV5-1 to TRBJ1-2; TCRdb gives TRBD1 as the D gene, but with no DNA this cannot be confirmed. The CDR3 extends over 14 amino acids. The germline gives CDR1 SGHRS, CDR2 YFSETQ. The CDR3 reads CASSPQGDRRGYTF.

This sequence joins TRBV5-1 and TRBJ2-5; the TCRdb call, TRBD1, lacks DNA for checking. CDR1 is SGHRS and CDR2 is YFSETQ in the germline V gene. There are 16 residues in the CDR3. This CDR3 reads CASSPRWDRVQETQYF.

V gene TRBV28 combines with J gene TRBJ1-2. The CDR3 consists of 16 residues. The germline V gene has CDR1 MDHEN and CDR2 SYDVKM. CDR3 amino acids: CASSSERRGFNYGYTF.

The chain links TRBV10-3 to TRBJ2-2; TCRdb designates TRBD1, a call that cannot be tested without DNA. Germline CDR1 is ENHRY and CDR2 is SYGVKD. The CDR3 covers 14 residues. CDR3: CAIRTVTNTGELFF.

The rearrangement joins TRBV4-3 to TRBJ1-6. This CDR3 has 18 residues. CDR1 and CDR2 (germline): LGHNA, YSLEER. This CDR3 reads CASSQDRIGRVGNSPLHF.

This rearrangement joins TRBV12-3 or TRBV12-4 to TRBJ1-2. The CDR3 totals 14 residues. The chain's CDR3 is CASSLKEGNYGYTF.

CDR3 region: CASSLDGGAGQPQHF. V is TRBV7-2 and J is TRBJ1-5. This CDR3 is 15 amino acids long. Per the germline V gene, CDR1 is SGHTA and CDR2 is FQGNSA.

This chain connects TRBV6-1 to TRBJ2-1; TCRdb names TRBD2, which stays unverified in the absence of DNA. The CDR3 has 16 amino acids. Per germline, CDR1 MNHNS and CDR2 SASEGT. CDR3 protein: CASTASTSGSYNEQFF.

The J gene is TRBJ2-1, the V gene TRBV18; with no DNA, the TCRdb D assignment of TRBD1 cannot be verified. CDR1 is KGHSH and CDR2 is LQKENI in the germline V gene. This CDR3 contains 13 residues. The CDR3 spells CASSPTLDSSKFF.

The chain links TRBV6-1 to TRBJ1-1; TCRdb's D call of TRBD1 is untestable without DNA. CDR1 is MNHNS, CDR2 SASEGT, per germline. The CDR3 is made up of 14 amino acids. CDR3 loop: CASTERGTGTEAFF.